This is a list of T cell receptor beta chains from one sample in a study of cytomegalovirus exposure and HLA in healthy donors. Clones were read by immunoSEQ multiplex PCR, and TCRdb kept only the in-frame ones, dropping some. The table lists some 120,000 clones, roughly 82% of them singletons. Sequenced material: PBMCs. These TCRs come from a woman in her forties in good health and CMV-seropositive. CDR3s leave out the opening cysteine and the closing phenylalanine or tryptophan.

v_gene: TRBV29-1
len: 13
CDR3aa: SVHRSSGSTGEQY

v_gene: TRBV10-3
len: 14
CDR3aa: AISESASSSYNEQF

v_gene: TRBV5-1
len: 11
CDR3aa: ASSSSGGETQY

v_gene: TRBV30
len: 13
CDR3aa: AWSVSPPSNTEAF

v_gene: TRBV7-3
len: 12
CDR3aa: ASSLNRLAETQY

v_gene: TRBV7-8
len: 14
CDR3aa: ASSLRASGNTGELF

v_gene: TRBV4-1
len: 13
CDR3aa: ASSKDGGGDEKLF

v_gene: TRBV14
len: 11
CDR3aa: ASSTASSYEQY

v_gene: TRBV6-5
len: 13
CDR3aa: ASSYSGRGAETQY

v_gene: TRBV6-6
len: 11
CDR3aa: ASSYSTRQPQH

v_gene: TRBV19
len: 11
CDR3aa: ASSMAINQPQH

v_gene: TRBV10-1
len: 12
CDR3aa: ASISQSLYYGYT

v_gene: TRBV10-3
len: 12
CDR3aa: AISEREVGRGQY

v_gene: TRBV7-2
len: 12
CDR3aa: ASSLAGGGDTQY